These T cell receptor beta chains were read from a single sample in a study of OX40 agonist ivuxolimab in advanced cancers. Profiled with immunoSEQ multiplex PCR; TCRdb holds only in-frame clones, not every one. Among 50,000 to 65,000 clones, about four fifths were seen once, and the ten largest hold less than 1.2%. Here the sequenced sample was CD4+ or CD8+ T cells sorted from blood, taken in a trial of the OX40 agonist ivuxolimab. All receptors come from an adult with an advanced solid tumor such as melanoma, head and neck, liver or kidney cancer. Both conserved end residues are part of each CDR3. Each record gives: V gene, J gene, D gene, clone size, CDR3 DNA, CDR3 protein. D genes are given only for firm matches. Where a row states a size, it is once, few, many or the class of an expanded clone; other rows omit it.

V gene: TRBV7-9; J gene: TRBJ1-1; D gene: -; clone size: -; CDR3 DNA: TGTGCCAGCAGCTTGGAGCGAACATTCACTGAAGCTTTCTTT; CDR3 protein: CASSLERTFTEAFF
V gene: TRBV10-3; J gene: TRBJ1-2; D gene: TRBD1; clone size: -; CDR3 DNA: TGTGCCATCAGTGAGTCAAGGACAGGGGGCCTTGACTATGGCTACACCTTC; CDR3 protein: CAISESRTGGLDYGYTF
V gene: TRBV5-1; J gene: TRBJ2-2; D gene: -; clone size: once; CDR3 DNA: TGCGCCAGCAGCCCGGAGGACATCACCGGGGAGCTGTTTTTT; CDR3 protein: CASSPEDITGELFF
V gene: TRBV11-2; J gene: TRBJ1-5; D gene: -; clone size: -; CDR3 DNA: TGTGCCAGCAGCTTTTCGGCGGGAGGGGATCAGCCCCAGCATTTT; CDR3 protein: CASSFSAGGDQPQHF
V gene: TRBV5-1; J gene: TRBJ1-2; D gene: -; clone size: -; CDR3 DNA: TGCGCCAGCAGCCCGGGACCCCGAACGGATGGCTACACCTTC; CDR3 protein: CASSPGPRTDGYTF
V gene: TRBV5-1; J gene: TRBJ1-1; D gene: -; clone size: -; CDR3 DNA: TGCGCCAGCAGCCCCCTTTCTGTTGGGGGCGGAGGTGAAGCTTTCTTT; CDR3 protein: CASSPLSVGGGGEAFF
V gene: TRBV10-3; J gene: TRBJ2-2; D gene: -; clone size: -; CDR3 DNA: TGTGCCATCAGTGAAAGACAGGCAAACACCGGGGAGCTGTTTTTT; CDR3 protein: CAISERQANTGELFF
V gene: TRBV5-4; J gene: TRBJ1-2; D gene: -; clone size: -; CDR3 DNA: TGTGCCAGCAGTCTAAACTCTAACTATGGCTACACCTTC; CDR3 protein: CASSLNSNYGYTF
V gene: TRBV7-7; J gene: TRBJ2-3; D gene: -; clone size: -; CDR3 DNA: TGTGCCAGCAGCTTAGACCCTTTTTTAGGTACGCAGTATTTT; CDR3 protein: CASSLDPFLGTQYF
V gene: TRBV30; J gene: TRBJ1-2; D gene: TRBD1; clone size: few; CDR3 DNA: TGTGCCTGGAGTGTACTCCGGACAGGATTTGGCTACACCTTC; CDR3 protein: CAWSVLRTGFGYTF
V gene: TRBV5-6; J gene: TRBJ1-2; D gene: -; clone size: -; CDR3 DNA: TGTGCCAGCAGCTTGCGGCAGGTGGGGGGCTACACCTTC; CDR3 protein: CASSLRQVGGYTF
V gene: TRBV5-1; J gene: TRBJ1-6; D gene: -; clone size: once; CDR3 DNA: TGCGCCAGCAGCTTGGCGCGTAGGACGAGCTCCTATAATTCACCCCTCCACTTT; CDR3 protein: CASSLARRTSSYNSPLHF
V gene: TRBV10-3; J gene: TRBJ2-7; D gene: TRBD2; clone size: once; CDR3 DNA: TGTGCCATCAGTGAGTCGACGGGACTAGCGGGGGCTAGGGAGCAGTACTTC; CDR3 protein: CAISESTGLAGAREQYF
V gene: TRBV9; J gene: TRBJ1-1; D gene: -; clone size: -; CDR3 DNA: TGTGCCAGCAGCGCAGAAGACACTGAAGCTTTCTTT; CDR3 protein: CASSAEDTEAFF
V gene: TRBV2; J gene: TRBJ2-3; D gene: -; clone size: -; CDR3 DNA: TGTGCCAGCAGTGTAACGGGGGGCACAGATACGCAGTATTTT; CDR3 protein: CASSVTGGTDTQYF
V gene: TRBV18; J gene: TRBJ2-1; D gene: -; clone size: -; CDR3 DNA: TGTGCCAGCTCACCATTTGGTCCGGGACCGAGCTCCTACAATGAGCAGTTCTTC; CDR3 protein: CASSPFGPGPSSYNEQFF
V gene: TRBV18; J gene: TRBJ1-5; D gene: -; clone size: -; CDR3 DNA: TGTGCCAGCTCACCACAAGGTTACGGTAATCAGCCCCAGCATTTT; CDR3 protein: CASSPQGYGNQPQHF
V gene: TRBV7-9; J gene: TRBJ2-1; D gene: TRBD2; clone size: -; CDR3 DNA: TGTGCCAGCAGCCCCGGGGGGAGCTTGGGTGAGCAGTTCTTC; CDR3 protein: CASSPGGSLGEQFF
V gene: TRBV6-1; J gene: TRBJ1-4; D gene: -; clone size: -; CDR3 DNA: TGTGCCAGCACAGGACGGACTAATGAAAAACTGTTTTTT; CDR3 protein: CASTGRTNEKLFF
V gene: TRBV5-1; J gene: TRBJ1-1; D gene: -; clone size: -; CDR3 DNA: TGCGCCAGCAGCACCCAAACAGTGAACACTGAAGCTTTCTTT; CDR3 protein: CASSTQTVNTEAFF
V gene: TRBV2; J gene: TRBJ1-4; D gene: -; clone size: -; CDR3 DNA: TGTGCCAGCAGTGAAGGGGGGGCTGGGGAAAAACTGTTTTTT; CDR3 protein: CASSEGGAGEKLFF
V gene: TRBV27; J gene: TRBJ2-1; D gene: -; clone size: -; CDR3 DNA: TGTGCCAGCAGTTTATGGGGGGGGGCCCACAATGAGCAGTTCTTC; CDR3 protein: CASSLWGGAHNEQFF
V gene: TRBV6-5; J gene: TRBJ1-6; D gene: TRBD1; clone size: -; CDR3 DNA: TGTGCCAGCAATCTCGGACAGGGTAATTCACCCCTCCACTTT; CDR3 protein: CASNLGQGNSPLHF
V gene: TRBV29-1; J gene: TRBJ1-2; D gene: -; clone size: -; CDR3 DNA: TGCAGCGTTGAAGATCTTGAGAGAACTAACTATGGCTACACCTTC; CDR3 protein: CSVEDLERTNYGYTF
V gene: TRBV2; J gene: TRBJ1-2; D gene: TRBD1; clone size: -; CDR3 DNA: TGTGCCAGCAGTGCGGGACAGCTAAACTATGGCTACACCTTC; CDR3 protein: CASSAGQLNYGYTF
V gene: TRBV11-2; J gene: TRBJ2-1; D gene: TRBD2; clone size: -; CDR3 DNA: TGTGCCAGCAGCCGTAACCGGGGGGGCAGTGAGCAGTTCTTC; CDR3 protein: CASSRNRGGSEQFF
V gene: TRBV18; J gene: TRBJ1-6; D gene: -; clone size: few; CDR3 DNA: TGTGCCAGCTCACAGGACAATAATTCACCCCTCCACTTT; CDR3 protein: CASSQDNNSPLHF
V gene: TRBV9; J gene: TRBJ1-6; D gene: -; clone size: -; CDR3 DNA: TGTGCCAGCGGTACAGGACGATCACCCCTCCACTTT; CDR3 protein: CASGTGRSPLHF
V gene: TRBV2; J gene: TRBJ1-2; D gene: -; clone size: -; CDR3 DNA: TGTGCCAGCAGTGAAAGGGCGAGTGCGGGCCCTTGGGACTATGGCTACACCTTC; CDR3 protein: CASSERASAGPWDYGYTF
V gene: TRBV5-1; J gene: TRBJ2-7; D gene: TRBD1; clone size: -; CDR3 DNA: TGCGCCAGCAGCTTGGACGGACAGGGCCACGAGCAGTACTTC; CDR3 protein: CASSLDGQGHEQYF
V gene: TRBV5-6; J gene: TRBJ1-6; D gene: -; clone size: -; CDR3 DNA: TGTGCCAGCAGCTTGACAGTTAGTAATTCACCCCTCCACTTT; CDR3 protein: CASSLTVSNSPLHF
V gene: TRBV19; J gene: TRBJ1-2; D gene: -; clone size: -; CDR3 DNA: TGTGCCAGTAGTATCGGGGGCAACTATGGCTACACCTTC; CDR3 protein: CASSIGGNYGYTF
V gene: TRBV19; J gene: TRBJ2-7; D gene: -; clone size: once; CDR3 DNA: TGTGCCAGTAGTATTATGGGGGGGGCCCACGAGCAGTACTTC; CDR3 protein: CASSIMGGAHEQYF
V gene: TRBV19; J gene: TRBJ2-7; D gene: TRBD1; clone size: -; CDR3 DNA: TGTGCCAGTAGTGCCAGACAGGGGGCGTCCTACGAGCAGTACTTC; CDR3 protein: CASSARQGASYEQYF
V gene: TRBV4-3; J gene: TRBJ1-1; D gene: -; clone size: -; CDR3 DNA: TGCGCCAGCAGCCAAGAATTCACCAGGAACACTGAAGCTTTCTTT; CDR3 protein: CASSQEFTRNTEAFF
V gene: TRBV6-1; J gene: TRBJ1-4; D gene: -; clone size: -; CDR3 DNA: TGTGCCAGCAGCCGCGGCTCCAAGGACGGGAAACTGTTTTTT; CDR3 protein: CASSRGSKDGKLFF
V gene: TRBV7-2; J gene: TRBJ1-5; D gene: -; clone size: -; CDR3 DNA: TGTGCCAGCAGTATCCAAAATCAGCCCCAGCATTTT; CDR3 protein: CASSIQNQPQHF
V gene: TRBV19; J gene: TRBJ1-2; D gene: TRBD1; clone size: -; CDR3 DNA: TGTGCCAGTAGTAGGGCAGGGGGAATCAACTATGGCTACACCTTC; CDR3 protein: CASSRAGGINYGYTF
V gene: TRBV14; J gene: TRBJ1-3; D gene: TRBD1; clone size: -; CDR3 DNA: TGTGCCAGCAGCACCGGGACAGGTTCTGGAAACACCATATATTTT; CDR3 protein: CASSTGTGSGNTIYF
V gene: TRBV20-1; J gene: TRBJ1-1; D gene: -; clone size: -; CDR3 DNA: TGCAGTGCTCTCGCGGGGGCCGAAGCTTTCTTT; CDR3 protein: CSALAGAEAFF
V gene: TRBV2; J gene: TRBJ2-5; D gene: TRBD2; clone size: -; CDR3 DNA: TGTGCCAGCAGGCCCCAGCGGGGGGCCGGTGTGGCCCAGTACTTC; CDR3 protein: CASRPQRGAGVAQYF
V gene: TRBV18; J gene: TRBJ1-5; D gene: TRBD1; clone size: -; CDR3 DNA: TGTGCCAGCTCACCCACAGGGGGCGGTCAGCCCCAGCATTTT; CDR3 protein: CASSPTGGGQPQHF